The source of this T cell receptor (beta chain) is a study of T cell repertoires in cytomegalovirus infection. Background on the study: Indicated by public TCR beta signatures were CMV infection and matching HLA type. Study observations and caveats: Based on cumulative public TCR beta family frequency, carriers of CMV plus the relevant HLA were identified.

MiXCR, run by TCRdb on the reads, gives a single entry per CDR3 protein. The sample holds around 900,000 distinct CDR3 sequences, approximately 30% seen once. To note about this clonotype: Its antigen is not known.

The CDR3 runs 15 residues. Trimming cost V 7 bases and J 0 bases, with 14 bases left between them. The germline gives CDR1 MNHNS, CDR2 SASEGT. The sequence came from a human donor in good health (CMV status not recorded). Some clones in this sample may be carry-over from other donors' samples. Source: cultured CD8+ T cells from PBMCs, taken from culture after CMV antigen stimulation. V gene TRBV6-1 combines with J gene TRBJ2-3, with no clear D. CDR3 region: CASIVGSYSTDTQYF. CDR3 nucleotides: TGTGCCAGCATTGTGGGGTCCTATAGCACAGATACGCAGTATTTT.